These 23 T cell receptor beta chains share one sample of origin, sequenced in a study of Graves' ophthalmopathy and Graves' hyperthyroidism. Researchers took RNA transcripts and amplified TCR beta CDR3 regions from them. RT-PCR in the first round used HTBI primers; a second-round multiplex PCR followed. TCRdb itself ran the multiplex PCR reads through MiXCR, one entry per CDR3 protein. The sample lists approximately 500,000 distinct CDR3 sequences; roughly an eighth were seen once. Specimen: blood. The receptors derive from a woman aged 25 to 45 with Graves' ophthalmopathy.

This clonotype was recorded at least ten times. The V call is TRBV5-1, the J call TRBJ1-2, with 8 bases lining up with TRBD1. This CDR3 contains 14 residues. The trim removed 4 bases at V and 4 bases at J, leaving 6 bases unmatched. CDR1 is SGHRS and CDR2 is YFSETQ in the germline V gene. CDR3 nucleotides: TGCGCCAGCAGCCGCGGACAGGGCCTCTATGGCTACACCTTC. This encodes CASSRGQGLYGYTF.

This clonotype was recorded many times. The genes are TRBV7-2 and TRBJ2-7, with 9 bases matching TRBD1. CDR1 is SGHTA, CDR2 FQGNSA, per germline. The J segment lost 3 bases and the V segment lost 5 bases, leaving 8 bases of the junction unmatched. The CDR3 is 15 residues long. CDR3 sequence reads: CASSGQGPLFYEQYF. The CDR3 DNA reads TGTGCCAGCAGCGGACAGGGGCCACTTTTCTACGAGCAGTACTTC.

This clonotype was seen a handful of times. This chain's CDR3 is CASSQEGDRGQETQYF. CDR3 sequence (DNA): TGTGCCAGCAGCCAAGAAGGTGACAGGGGGCAAGAGACCCAGTACTTC. J is TRBJ2-5 and V is TRBV14, with TRBD1 matching 9 bases. This CDR3 region has 16 residues. The J segment lost 2 bases and the V segment lost 0 bases, leaving 4 bases of the junction unmatched. Germline CDR1 reads SGHDN; CDR2 reads FVKESK.

In its sample, this clonotype was seen a few times. V gene TRBV20-1 combines with J gene TRBJ2-2; 9 bases are shared with TRBD2. The length of the CDR3 is 16 residues. The germline V gene has CDR1 DFQATT and CDR2 SNEGSKA (reference sequence). The ends lost 1 base at V and 7 bases at J; junction bases unmatched: 10. CDR3 amino acids: CSARGISGRPGGELFF. CDR3 sequence (DNA): TGCAGTGCTAGAGGGATCAGCGGGAGGCCGGGCGGGGAGCTGTTTTTT.

This clonotype was counted ten times or more. The rearrangement uses TRBV6-5 and TRBJ1-5; a possible D gene is TRBD1 (6 bases). Trimming took off 6 bases at V and 3 bases at J, with 12 bases between the two ends. There are 14 residues in the CDR3. In germline, CDR1 is MNHEY, CDR2 SVGAGI. The CDR3 here is CASRQQGLNQPQHF. In DNA form, the CDR3 reads TGTGCCAGCAGACAACAGGGTCTCAATCAGCCCCAGCATTTT.

This clonotype was seen repeatedly, ten times or more. The chain uses TRBV28 and TRBJ1-1, with D unresolved. This CDR3 has 14 residues. The germline gives CDR1 MDHEN, CDR2 SYDVKM. Trimming pared 8 bases from V and 11 bases from J, leaving 24 bases between. The CDR3 here is CASLTQVGRTNAFF. The CDR3 coding sequence is TGTGCCAGCCTAACTCAGGTAGGTCGAACTAATGCTTTCTTT.

This clonotype was counted many times. V gene TRBV24-1 combines with J gene TRBJ2-2, with D perhaps TRBD1 or TRBD2 (5 bases each). The germline V and J ends were trimmed by 9 bases and 0 bases, with 10 bases remaining between them. Germline values: CDR1 KGHDR, CDR2 SFDVKD. This CDR3 is 14 amino acids long. Here the CDR3 reads CATSGPTNTGELFF. CDR3 DNA sequence: TGTGCCACCTCGGGACCGACGAACACCGGGGAGCTGTTTTTT.

This clonotype was observed at least ten times. This chain links TRBV6-1 with TRBJ1-2, with D hard to call. Trimming cost V 6 bases and J 5 bases, with 7 bases left between them. Germline loops: CDR1 MNHNS, CDR2 SASEGT. The CDR3 loop spans 11 amino acids. The CDR3 DNA follows: TGTGCCAGCAGGACCAGTTATGGCTACACCTTC. It encodes CASRTSYGYTF.

The CDR3 DNA follows: TGCAGTGCTAGAGATGGGGAGGGGTGGTCTCAGCCCCAGCATTTT. This encodes CSARDGEGWSQPQHF. The chain joins TRBV20-1 to TRBJ1-5; D is perhaps TRBD1 (5 bases). The CDR3 contains 15 residues. The V and J ends lost 0 bases and 6 bases respectively, with 15 bases between them. From germline, CDR1 is DFQATT and CDR2 SNEGSKA (reference sequence).

This clonotype was recorded many times. The chain recombines TRBV6-5 with TRBJ1-1; D is ambiguous. This CDR3 region has 13 residues. Germline V gene lookup returns CDR1 MNHEY and CDR2 SVGAGI. V lost 2 bases and J lost 2, with 6 bases in between. DNA for the CDR3: TGTGCCAGCAGTTACCTCAGAAACACTGAAGCTTTCTTT. This sequence encodes CASSYLRNTEAFF.

At least ten counts were recorded for this clonotype. CDR3 coding DNA: TGTGCCAGCACCGTACCTATAAGGGGGCCTGCCGGTCAGCCCCAGCATTTT. Protein sequence: CASTVPIRGPAGQPQHF. The chain has TRBV28 and TRBJ1-5; 7 nucleotides agree with TRBD1. V trimming: 7 bases; J trimming: 6 bases; junction bases outside the gene matches: 18. CDR3 size: 17 residues. Germline V gives CDR1 MDHEN, CDR2 SYDVKM.

This clonotype was detected many times. The rearrangement joins TRBV10-3 to TRBJ2-7; D gene uncertain. Per germline, CDR1 ENHRY and CDR2 SYGVKD. The V end was cut by 0 bases, the J end by 3 bases, with 6 bases between. There are 13 residues in the CDR3. The CDR3 is CAISESLGYEQYF. The CDR3 DNA reads as TGTGCCATCAGTGAGTCGCTCGGCTACGAGCAGTACTTC.

This clonotype has at least ten counts. The chain couples TRBV11-2 to TRBJ2-5, with TRBD2 identical over 9 bases. CDR3 size: 16 residues. V gave up 5 bases and J gave up 5 bases; unmatched junction bases: 12. Germline loops: CDR1 SGHAT, CDR2 FQNNGV. This CDR3 is CASSPSGRGGRETQYF. In DNA form, the CDR3 reads TGTGCCAGCAGCCCTTCGGGGCGGGGGGGCCGTGAGACCCAGTACTTC. Full variable domain (rest looked up from reference TRBV11-2 and TRBJ2-5): EAGVAQSPRYKIIEKRQSVAFWCNPISGHATLYWYQQILGQGPKLLIQFQNNGVVDDSQLPKDRFSAERLKGVDSTLKIQPAKLEDSAVYLCASSPSGRGGRETQYFGPGTRLLVL.

Only a few counts were recorded for this clonotype. The rearrangement links TRBV10-3 to TRBJ1-6; D uncertain. Germline V gene sequence: CDR1 ENHRY, CDR2 SYGVKD. The V gene lost 6 bases and the J gene lost 7 bases, with 13 bases spanning the gap. This CDR3 has 14 residues. The chain's CDR3 is CAIRSDGRNSPLHF. The CDR3 nucleotides are TGTGCCATCAGGTCGGACGGGAGGAATTCACCCCTCCACTTT.

This clonotype was recorded at least ten times. V usage is TRBV7-2 and J usage is TRBJ2-5; TRBD2 might be the D (5 bases). With 6 bases removed from V and 5 bases from J, the gap between germline ends came to 13 bases. The germline V gene encodes CDR1 SGHTA and CDR2 FQGNSA. This CDR3 has 13 amino acids. The CDR3 DNA reads as TGTGCCAGCAGTCCGCTAGCCGCGGAGACCCAGTACTTC. This encodes CASSPLAAETQYF.

The chain carries TRBV20-1 and TRBJ2-7, with D uncertain. Germline assignment: CDR1 DFQATT and CDR2 SNEGSKA (reference sequence). V dropped 5 bases and J dropped 7 bases, with 15 bases sitting between them. The CDR3 sequence is 12 residues long. In DNA form, the CDR3 reads TGCAGTGCTCCCTCCCTGGAACCGGAGCAGTACTTC. Its translation: CSAPSLEPEQYF.

This clonotype came up many times. V usage is TRBV11-2 and J usage is TRBJ1-5; maybe TRBD1 (5 bases). The CDR3 length is 15 residues. V was clipped by 3 bases and J by 7 bases, with 16 bases between them. Germline V gene data show CDR1 as SGHAT and CDR2 as FQNNGV. CDR3 DNA: TGTGCCAGCAGCTTGGGCAGGGAGCTGCCGCAGCCCCAGCATTTT. It is translated as CASSLGRELPQPQHF.

This chain uses TRBV2 with TRBJ1-5; D is possibly TRBD1 (6 bases). Deletions cut 4 bases from V and 0 bases from J, with 16 bases between. The germline CDR1 and CDR2 sequences are SNHLY and FYNNEI. The CDR3 consists of 17 residues. CDR3 in DNA: TGTGCCAGCAGTGCGGACAGAAGCGGTTATAGCAATCAGCCCCAGCATTTT. Protein product: CASSADRSGYSNQPQHF.

In this sample, this clonotype turned up many times. The chain employs TRBV28 and TRBJ2-7; 9 bases are a match to TRBD1. The CDR3 runs to 14 residues. Losses at the gene ends were 5 bases for V and 5 bases for J; bases not matched to a gene: 7. Germline lookup yields CDR1 MDHEN and CDR2 SYDVKM. CDR3 DNA sequence: TGTGCCAGCAGTCCGGGACAGGGAACAAACGAGCAGTACTTC. Protein product: CASSPGQGTNEQYF. Together with reference TRBV28 and TRBJ2-7, the CDR3 gives the full variable domain: DVKVTQSSRYLVKRTGEKVFLECVQDMDHENMFWYRQDPGLGLRLIYFSYDVKMKEKGDIPEGYSVSREKKERFSLILESASTNQTSMYLCASSPGQGTNEQYFGPGTRLTVT.

This clonotype was counted many times. The chain joins TRBV4-1 to TRBJ1-5; D is unresolved. The CDR3 has 17 amino acids. The germline gives CDR1 MGHRA, CDR2 YSYEKL. V was clipped by 0 bases and J by 0 bases, with 12 bases between them. The CDR3 region is CASSQDRRVNSNQPQHF. The DNA of the CDR3 is TGCGCCAGCAGCCAAGATCGGCGAGTGAATAGCAATCAGCCCCAGCATTTT.

V usage is TRBV10-3 and J usage is TRBJ2-2; D gene uncertain. The CDR3 is 16 amino acids. V shed 5 bases and J shed 1 base, with 14 bases lying between them. Germline CDR1 and CDR2: ENHRY and SYGVKD. The CDR3 sequence: CAISPSSVGNTGELFF. Written as DNA, the CDR3 is TGTGCCATCAGTCCTAGTTCGGTGGGGAACACCGGGGAGCTGTTTTTT.

This clonotype was counted a few times. V and J are TRBV29-1 and TRBJ2-7, with unresolved D. CDR3 length: 12 amino acids. Trimming took 4 bases from V and 7 from J, leaving 14 bases between them. Germline V gene sequence: CDR1 SQVTM, CDR2 ANQGSEA. The CDR3 loop is CSVVMPAAEQYF. The CDR3 DNA reads TGCAGCGTTGTGATGCCGGCGGCGGAGCAGTACTTC.

In its sample, this clonotype was seen many times. The rearrangement joins TRBV28 to TRBJ1-6, with TRBD1 identical over 8 bases. This CDR3 contains 14 residues. The V and J ends lost 8 bases and 8 bases, in that order; junction bases with no gene match: 8. The germline V gene encodes CDR1 MDHEN and CDR2 SYDVKM. The DNA for the CDR3 is TGTGCCAGCTGGGGCAGGGGGCATTATTCACCCCTCCACTTT. As protein: CASWGRGHYSPLHF.